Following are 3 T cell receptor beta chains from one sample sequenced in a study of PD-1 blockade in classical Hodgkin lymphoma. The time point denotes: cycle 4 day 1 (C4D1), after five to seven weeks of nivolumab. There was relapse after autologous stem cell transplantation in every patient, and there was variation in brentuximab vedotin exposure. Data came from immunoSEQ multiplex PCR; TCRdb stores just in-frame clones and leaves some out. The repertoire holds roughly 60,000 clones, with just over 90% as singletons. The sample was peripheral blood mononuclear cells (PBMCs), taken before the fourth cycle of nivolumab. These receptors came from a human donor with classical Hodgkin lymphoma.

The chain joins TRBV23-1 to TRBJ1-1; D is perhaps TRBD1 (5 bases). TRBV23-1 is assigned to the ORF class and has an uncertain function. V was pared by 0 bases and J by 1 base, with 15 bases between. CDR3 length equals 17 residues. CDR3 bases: TGCGCCAGCAGTCAATCTGTCCAGGGAGGGCGGAACACTGAAGCTTTCTTT. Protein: CASSQSVQGGRNTEAFF.

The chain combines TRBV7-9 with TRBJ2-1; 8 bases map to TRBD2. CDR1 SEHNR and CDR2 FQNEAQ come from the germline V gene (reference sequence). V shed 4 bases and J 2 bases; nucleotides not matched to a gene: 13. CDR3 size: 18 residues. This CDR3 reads CASSSTILAGGTYNEQFF. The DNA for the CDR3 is TGTGCCAGCAGCTCCACTATTCTGGCGGGAGGTACCTACAATGAGCAGTTCTTC.

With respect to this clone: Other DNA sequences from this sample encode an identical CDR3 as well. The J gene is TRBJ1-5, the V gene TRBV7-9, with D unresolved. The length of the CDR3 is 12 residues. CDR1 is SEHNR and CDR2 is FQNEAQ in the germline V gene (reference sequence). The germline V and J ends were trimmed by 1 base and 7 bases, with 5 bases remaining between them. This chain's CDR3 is CASSLGVQPQHF. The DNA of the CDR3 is TGTGCCAGCAGCTTAGGTGTACAGCCCCAGCATTTT.